The 13 T cell receptor beta chains below come from one sample, sequenced in a study of shared clonotypes between healthy human individuals. The table came from immunoSEQ multiplex PCR; TCRdb's copy has only in-frame clones and leaves some out. The sample yields roughly 1.4 million clones, less than 99% seen once. Sequencing used naive CD4+ T cells sorted from blood. Noted subset: CD45RA+ positively selected. All receptors derive from a man aged 25 to 40 in good health.

V is TRBV6-5 and J is TRBJ2-5; no firm D call. The V end was cut by 2 bases, the J end by 0 bases, with 7 bases between. The V gene's germline CDR1 is MNHEY and CDR2 SVGAGI. The CDR3 is made up of 14 amino acids. The CDR3, as DNA: TGTGCCAGCAGTTACGCCATTCACCAAGAGACCCAGTACTTC. This translates into CASSYAIHQETQYF.

The chain uses TRBV19 and TRBJ2-5; TRBD1 agrees at 7 bases. V gave up 5 bases and J gave up 5 bases; unmatched junction bases: 11. Looked up from germline, CDR1 is LNHDA and CDR2 is SQIVND (reference sequence). CDR3 length: 15 amino acids. The CDR3 spells CASSSRQGVSETQYF. The DNA of the CDR3 is TGTGCCAGTAGTTCTCGGCAGGGGGTTTCGGAGACCCAGTACTTC.

The V gene is TRBV7-2, the J gene TRBJ2-1; TRBD2 is a possible D gene (5 bases). V was pared by 2 bases and J by 6 bases, with 23 bases between. CDR1 SGHTA and CDR2 FQGNSA come from the germline V gene. This CDR3 region has 18 residues. CDR3 bases: TGTGCCAGCAGCTTACACCTAGTAGGGCCCGGAGGTGGCAATGAGCAGTTCTTC. As protein: CASSLHLVGPGGGNEQFF.

V is TRBV10-1 and J is TRBJ2-7, with TRBD1 matching 7 bases. There are 15 residues in the CDR3. V lost 4 bases, J lost 2 bases, and 8 bases stayed unmatched. Germline-derived CDR1 and CDR2 are WNHNN and SYGVQD (reference sequence). The chain's CDR3 is CASSGAGTETYEQYF. CDR3 nucleotide sequence: TGCGCCAGCAGTGGGGCCGGGACAGAGACCTACGAGCAGTACTTC.

The gene calls are TRBV2 and TRBJ2-1; 7 bases are shared with TRBD2. Per germline, CDR1 SNHLY and CDR2 FYNNEI. V was pared by 6 bases and J by 5 bases, with 10 bases of the junction left unmatched. This CDR3 has 15 amino acids. CDR3 sequence reads: CASRFGGSLNNEQFF. DNA of the CDR3: TGTGCCAGCAGGTTCGGCGGGAGCCTGAACAATGAGCAGTTCTTC.

The V call is TRBV6-5, the J call TRBJ1-5, with a weak D call TRBD1 (6 bases). V was clipped by 2 bases and J by 4 bases, with 9 bases between them. The germline gives CDR1 MNHEY, CDR2 SVGAGI. There are 14 residues in the CDR3. CDR3 sequence reads: CASSYGGTNQPQHF. For the CDR3, the DNA is TGTGCCAGCAGTTACGGAGGGACAAATCAGCCCCAGCATTTT.

The chain combines TRBV7-9 with TRBJ2-1; D gene unclear. This CDR3 has 14 residues. From germline, CDR1 is SEHNR and CDR2 FQNEAQ (reference sequence). Trimming left V 5 bases short and J 9 bases short, with 17 bases between. The CDR3 spells CASSARALSGEQFF. For the CDR3, the DNA is TGTGCCAGCAGCGCTCGGGCCCTTAGTGGTGAGCAGTTCTTC. Supplemented by reference TRBV7-9 and TRBJ2-1, the full variable domain reads DTGVSQNPRHKITKRGQNVTFRCDPISEHNRLYWYRQTLGQGPEFLTYFQNEAQLEKSRLLSDRFSAERPKGSFSTLEIQRTEQGDSAMYLCASSARALSGEQFFGPGTRLTVL.

Points on this clone: This sample also contains other DNA sequences that code for the same CDR3. The DNA for the CDR3 is TGTGCCAGCTCACCGACAGGGCAGGACTACGAGCAGTACTTC. Translation gives CASSPTGQDYEQYF. The chain links TRBV18 to TRBJ2-7; 7 nucleotides match TRBD1. Per the germline V gene, CDR1 is KGHSH and CDR2 is LQKENI. The CDR3 consists of 14 residues. With 3 bases clipped from V and 3 bases from J, the junction kept 5 bases outside the gene matches.

Turning to this clone: Other nucleotide sequences in the sample specify the same CDR3. This chain connects TRBV9 to TRBJ2-2; D remains ambiguous. CDR3 length equals 13 residues. CDR1 and CDR2 (germline): SGDLS, YYNGEE. Trimming took 0 bases from V and 5 from J, leaving 5 bases between them. As DNA, the CDR3 is TGTGCCAGCAGCGTAGGAGCTACCGGGGAGCTGTTTTTT. Protein: CASSVGATGELFF.

J is TRBJ1-1 and V is TRBV5-1; a possible D gene is TRBD1 (6 bases). V was cut by 0 bases and J by 9 bases, with 9 bases left in between. The CDR3 loop spans 12 amino acids. Germline V CDR1 and CDR2: SGHRS, YFSETQ. The CDR3 reads CASSLDRGKAFF. CDR3 sequence (DNA): TGCGCCAGCAGCTTGGATAGGGGGAAAGCTTTCTTT.

Written as DNA, the CDR3 is TGTGCCAGCAGTACGGACAGGGGGCGGTACGAGCAGTACTTC. Translating gives CASSTDRGRYEQYF. The chain uses TRBV5-4 and TRBJ2-7, with 11 bases matching TRBD1. V dropped 5 bases and J dropped 4; count of bases not matched to a gene: 5. Germline CDR1 is SGHNT and CDR2 is YYREEE (reference sequence). The length of the CDR3 is 14 residues.

V is TRBV6-6 and J is TRBJ2-1, with 10 bases identical to TRBD2. Trimming removed 5 bases from V and 6 bases from J; junction bases left unmatched: 10. Germline CDR1 reads MNHNY; CDR2 reads SVGAGI (reference sequence). This CDR3 contains 16 residues. Written as DNA, the CDR3 is TGTGCCAGCAGTACAACCAGCGGGAGGGCTTCCAATGAGCAGTTCTTC. Translating gives CASSTTSGRASNEQFF.

The J gene is TRBJ1-2, the V gene TRBV5-1, with D possibly TRBD1 on 6 matching bases. Germline loops: CDR1 SGHRS, CDR2 YFSETQ. CDR3 length equals 14 residues. Trimming removed 4 bases at V and 7 bases at J, with 17 bases between. This chain's CDR3 is CASSGLSGAGGYTF. The CDR3 DNA sequence: TGCGCCAGCAGCGGACTCTCGGGGGCGGGTGGCTACACCTTC.